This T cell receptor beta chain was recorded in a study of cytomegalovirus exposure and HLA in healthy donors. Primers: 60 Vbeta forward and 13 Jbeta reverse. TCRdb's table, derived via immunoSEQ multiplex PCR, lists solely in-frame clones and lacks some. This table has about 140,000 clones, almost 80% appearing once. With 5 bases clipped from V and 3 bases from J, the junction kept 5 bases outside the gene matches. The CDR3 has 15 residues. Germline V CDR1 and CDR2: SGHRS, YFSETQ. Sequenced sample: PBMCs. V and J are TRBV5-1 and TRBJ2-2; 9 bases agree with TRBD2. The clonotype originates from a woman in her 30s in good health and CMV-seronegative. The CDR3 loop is CASRWASGDTGELFF. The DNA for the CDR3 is TGCGCCAGCAGGTGGGCTAGCGGGGACACCGGGGAGCTGTTTTTT.